This TCR beta chain originates from a study of T-cell memory formation after mild COVID-19. The CDR3 runs 14 residues. Germline V gene lookup returns CDR1 SGHTA and CDR2 FQGTGA. The germline V and J ends were trimmed by 4 bases and 1 base, with 7 bases remaining between them. Regarding this clonotype: Its matching antigen is unknown.

MiXCR, run by TCRdb on the 5' RACE reads, gives a single entry per CDR3 protein. The sample lists about 190,000 distinct CDR3 sequences; 27% were seen once. Findings and caveats of the study: Some responding clones appeared in pre-infection memory, suggesting cross-reactive memory joined. Day 15 to 85 contracting clones showed balanced CD4/CD8; day 15 to 37 expanders favored CD4+. Still unconfirmed is whether the second-wave clones peaking on day 37 recognized SARS-CoV-2.

Material for sequencing was PBMCs or a T cell subset sorted from them (not recorded which). The chain recombines TRBV7-3 with TRBJ2-2; tentatively, D is TRBD2 (5 bases). This TCR was recovered from an adult woman who had mild COVID-19 (a few samples of this study predate the infection). Cell type and time point are not known. The CDR3 bases are TGTGCCAGCAGCTGGACTGAGAACACCGGGGAGCTGTTTTTT. Protein: CASSWTENTGELFF.